The 7 T cell receptor beta chains given below trace back to one sample, sequenced in a study of shared clonotypes between healthy human individuals. Sequenced by immunoSEQ multiplex PCR; TCRdb stores in-frame clones only, minus some. The sample consists of some 2,100,000 clones, 90% to 95% of them appearing once. Naive CD8 cells lacked CD45RO, underwent positive selection for CCR7 and left out terminally differentiated effector memory CD45RA+ cells. The sample comprised naive CD8+ T cells from PBMCs. The receptor set was obtained from a young man in good health. Some clones in this sample may be carry-over from other donors' samples.

The V and J genes are TRBV29-1 and TRBJ2-1; perhaps TRBD1 as D (6 bases). The CDR3 contains 14 residues. Germline V lookup: CDR1 SQVTM, CDR2 ANQGSEA. V lost 7 bases to trimming and J lost 9 bases, with 22 bases between them. The CDR3 reads CSAGEGPRGIEQFF. In DNA, the CDR3 is TGCAGCGCCGGGGAAGGACCCAGGGGAATTGAGCAGTTCTTC.

The rearrangement joins TRBV11-2 to TRBJ1-1, with 7 bases aligning to TRBD1. The length of the CDR3 is 12 residues. The ends lost 5 bases at V and 11 bases at J; junction bases unmatched: 8. CDR1 and CDR2 (germline): SGHAT, FQNNGV. The DNA of the CDR3 is TGTGCCAGCAGCCAGGGACAGCCTTCTGCTTTCTTT. Its translation: CASSQGQPSAFF.

This rearrangement joins TRBV9 to TRBJ2-1, with 8 bases aligning to TRBD2. Germline CDR1 reads SGDLS; CDR2 reads YYNGEE. The ends lost 6 bases at V and 9 bases at J; junction bases unmatched: 8. This CDR3 contains 13 residues. CDR3 residues: CASNREGLGEQFF. As DNA, the CDR3 is TGTGCCAGCAACCGGGAGGGCCTGGGTGAGCAGTTCTTC.

Of note for this clone: In the same sample, other DNA sequences code for this CDR3. The V call is TRBV4-3, the J call TRBJ2-7, with a tentative D call TRBD2 (6 bases). This CDR3 contains 16 residues. From germline, CDR1 is LGHNA and CDR2 YSLEER. Trimming stripped 0 bases from V and 1 base from J, with 13 bases between. The CDR3 DNA is TGCGCCAGCAGCCAAGACAGAGCGGGTGCTTCCTACGAGCAGTACTTC. Translating it yields CASSQDRAGASYEQYF.

The chain's CDR3 is CASSQMWLAYNEQFF. Written as DNA, the CDR3 is TGCGCCAGCAGCCAAATGTGGCTAGCCTACAATGAGCAGTTCTTC. The V call is TRBV4-3, the J call TRBJ2-1; D not resolved. This CDR3 is built from 15 residues. CDR1 and CDR2 (germline): LGHNA, YSLEER. Trimming removed 2 bases from V and 2 bases from J, with 10 bases in between.

This rearrangement joins TRBV13 to TRBJ1-1; D might be TRBD1 (5 bases). The CDR3 loop spans 13 amino acids. V lost 6 bases to trimming and J lost 2 bases, with 10 bases between them. CDR1 and CDR2 (germline): PRHDT, FYEKMQ (reference sequence). The CDR3 reads CASSDRDNTEAFF. CDR3 nucleotides: TGTGCCAGCAGTGACAGAGACAACACTGAAGCTTTCTTT.

The chain is built from TRBV9 and TRBJ2-1, with D perhaps matching TRBD2 (6 bases). The germline gives CDR1 SGDLS, CDR2 YYNGEE. Trimming pared 3 bases from V and 6 bases from J, leaving 10 bases between. The CDR3 consists of 13 residues. The chain's CDR3 is CASSGRRANEQFF. CDR3 sequence (DNA): TGTGCCAGCAGCGGGAGGAGGGCCAATGAGCAGTTCTTC.